The rows below give T cell receptor beta chains drawn from one sample of a study of Ad26.COV2.S vaccination and SARS-CoV-2 variants. The table came from immunoSEQ multiplex PCR; TCRdb's copy has only in-frame clones and leaves some out. The table shows some 350,000 clones, with about 91% occurring only once. Sequencing used peripheral blood, obtained after recovery from COVID-19. These receptors were obtained from a human donor who had recovered from COVID-19. The CDR3 runs from the conserved cysteine through the conserved F or W. Each record gives: D gene, J gene, clone size, V gene, CDR3 DNA, CDR3 protein. D genes are given only for firm matches. Some rows have no size entry. The others give once, few or many, or a class for an expanded clone.

D: TRBD1; J: TRBJ2-1; size: -; V: TRBV10-3; DNA: TGTGCCATCATGACAGGGGCGGTCTACAATGAGCAGTTCTTC; CDR3: CAIMTGAVYNEQFF
D: -; J: TRBJ2-7; size: -; V: TRBV19; DNA: TGTGCCAGTAGTACAAACCCGTCCACAGGAATCGCCTACGAGCAGTACTTC; CDR3: CASSTNPSTGIAYEQYF
D: -; J: TRBJ2-3; size: -; V: TRBV7-3; DNA: TGTGCCAGCAGCTTAGGGCGTATTAGCAGCGGGACAGATACGCAGTATTTT; CDR3: CASSLGRISSGTDTQYF
D: TRBD1; J: TRBJ1-2; size: -; V: TRBV7-2; DNA: TGTGCCAGCAGCGACAGGGTCCGGCCCCCCTATGGCTACACCTTC; CDR3: CASSDRVRPPYGYTF
D: -; J: TRBJ1-2; size: -; V: TRBV10-3; DNA: TGTGCCATCAGTGTGGGGACGCAGGGCTACACCTTC; CDR3: CAISVGTQGYTF
D: TRBD2; J: TRBJ2-3; size: -; V: TRBV6-6; DNA: TGTGCCAGCACTCTACGTAGCGGGGGGGCCTCAGATACGCAGTATTTT; CDR3: CASTLRSGGASDTQYF
D: -; J: TRBJ2-7; size: -; V: TRBV7-8; DNA: TGTGCCAGCAGCTTAAGCGCGTTGTCAGAGGTCTCCTACGAGCAGTACTTC; CDR3: CASSLSALSEVSYEQYF
D: -; J: TRBJ1-2; size: -; V: TRBV19; DNA: TGTGCCAGTAGTACCTCCTACAGGGAGCGGAATGGCTACACCTTC; CDR3: CASSTSYRERNGYTF
D: -; J: TRBJ1-4; size: -; V: TRBV3-1/TRBV3-2; DNA: TGTGCCAGCAGCCAATATACAAATGAAAAACTGTTTTTT; CDR3: CASSQYTNEKLFF
D: -; J: TRBJ2-3; size: -; V: TRBV7-8; DNA: TGTGCCAGCAGCCGGATAGTAGCAGATACGCAGTATTTT; CDR3: CASSRIVADTQYF
D: -; J: TRBJ1-2; size: once; V: TRBV6-5; DNA: TGTGCCAGCAGTTACAGTGGGGGGACGGGCTACACCTTC; CDR3: CASSYSGGTGYTF
D: TRBD1; J: TRBJ1-4; size: -; V: TRBV10-3; DNA: TGTGCCATTACGGGACAGCTTAATGAAAAACTGTTTTTT; CDR3: CAITGQLNEKLFF
D: -; J: TRBJ2-7; size: -; V: TRBV9; DNA: TGTGCCAGCAGCGTCGGGAGAGGCTCCTACGAGCAGTACTTC; CDR3: CASSVGRGSYEQYF
D: -; J: TRBJ1-4; size: -; V: TRBV6-5; DNA: TGTGCCAGCAGGACCTTTGCAACTAATGAAAAACTGTTTTTT; CDR3: CASRTFATNEKLFF
D: -; J: TRBJ1-1; size: -; V: TRBV5-4; DNA: TGTGCCAGCAGCTTGGTAGACCTGAACACTGAAGCTTTCTTT; CDR3: CASSLVDLNTEAFF
D: TRBD1; J: TRBJ1-6; size: -; V: TRBV29-1; DNA: TGCAGCGTCAGGACAGGGCCAACCAATTCACCCCTCCACTTT; CDR3: CSVRTGPTNSPLHF
D: -; J: TRBJ1-4; size: few; V: TRBV7-9; DNA: TGTGCCAGCAGCTCACCCACCGACAGGCCGGCTAATGAAAAACTGTTTTTT; CDR3: CASSSPTDRPANEKLFF
D: -; J: TRBJ2-2; size: -; V: TRBV5-1; DNA: TGCGCCAGCAGCCCGACTGATCCCGGGGAGCTGTTTTTT; CDR3: CASSPTDPGELFF
D: -; J: TRBJ1-5; size: -; V: TRBV19; DNA: TGTGCCAGTAGTATAAGGCAGGGGATTTATAGCAATCAGCCCCAGCATTTT; CDR3: CASSIRQGIYSNQPQHF
D: -; J: TRBJ2-7; size: -; V: TRBV5-8; DNA: TGTGCCAGCAGCTTGTCAACAGAGTTTACCTACGAGCAGTACTTC; CDR3: CASSLSTEFTYEQYF
D: TRBD2; J: TRBJ2-2; size: -; V: TRBV4-1; DNA: TGCGCCAGCAGCCCGCGGACTAGCGAAGGTTCAGGGGAGCTGTTTTTT; CDR3: CASSPRTSEGSGELFF
D: TRBD1; J: TRBJ1-1; size: -; V: TRBV19; DNA: TGTGCCAGTAGTATGACAGGGCTCCACACTGAAGCTTTCTTT; CDR3: CASSMTGLHTEAFF
D: -; J: TRBJ1-2; size: few; V: TRBV4-3; DNA: TGCGCCAGCAGCCAACGTGACGGTAACTATGGCTACACCTTC; CDR3: CASSQRDGNYGYTF
D: -; J: TRBJ1-3; size: few; V: TRBV12-3/TRBV12-4; DNA: TGTGCCAGCAGCGACAGCTCTGGAAACACCATATATTTT; CDR3: CASSDSSGNTIYF
D: TRBD2; J: TRBJ2-2; size: -; V: TRBV6-5; DNA: TGTGCCAGCAGTTTTTGGGCGGGGGAGGTCACCGGGGAGCTGTTTTTT; CDR3: CASSFWAGEVTGELFF
D: -; J: TRBJ1-1; size: -; V: TRBV6-2/TRBV6-3; DNA: TGTGCCAGCAGTTACTCGAGGGAAGTTACTCCTGAAGCTTTCTTT; CDR3: CASSYSREVTPEAFF
D: -; J: TRBJ1-4; size: -; V: TRBV18; DNA: TGTGCCAGCTCACCAGCATCCCAGGGTCGACGAGGTGGACTGTTTTTT; CDR3: CASSPASQGRRGGLFF
D: -; J: TRBJ1-5; size: -; V: TRBV4-1; DNA: TGCGCCAACAGCCAAGGGGGGTCCGATAGCAATCAGCCCCAGCATTTT; CDR3: CANSQGGSDSNQPQHF
D: -; J: TRBJ1-4; size: once; V: TRBV19; DNA: TGTGCCAGTAGTCAGGGAGTAGCTAATGAAAAACTGTTTTTT; CDR3: CASSQGVANEKLFF
D: -; J: TRBJ2-3; size: -; V: TRBV12-3/TRBV12-4; DNA: TGTGCCAGCAGTTTGACTAGGGATACGCAGTATTTT; CDR3: CASSLTRDTQYF
D: -; J: TRBJ2-5; size: -; V: TRBV10-3; DNA: TGTGCCATCAGTGAGTACAGGGACCAAGAGACCCAGTACTTC; CDR3: CAISEYRDQETQYF
D: -; J: TRBJ1-1; size: -; V: TRBV18; DNA: TGTGCCAGCTCGGACGGACAGAACACTGAAGCTTTCTTT; CDR3: CASSDGQNTEAFF
D: TRBD1; J: TRBJ2-5; size: -; V: TRBV7-2; DNA: TGTGCCAGCAGCCTGGGACAGGCTGGAGAGACCCAGTACTTC; CDR3: CASSLGQAGETQYF
D: -; J: TRBJ2-3; size: -; V: TRBV11-3; DNA: TGTGCCAGCAGCCCGGGGTTGTCCGTTGGTGGGGATACGCAGTATTTT; CDR3: CASSPGLSVGGDTQYF
D: -; J: TRBJ1-6; size: -; V: TRBV4-1; DNA: TGCGCCAGCAGCCGGACAGAAAGCTCCTATAATTCACCCCTCCACTTT; CDR3: CASSRTESSYNSPLHF
D: -; J: TRBJ2-1; size: -; V: TRBV5-1; DNA: TGCGCCAGCAGCTCTACAGGACCCAATGAGCAGTTCTTC; CDR3: CASSSTGPNEQFF
D: -; J: TRBJ2-5; size: -; V: TRBV18; DNA: TGTGCCAGCTCACCACCCGGAAGGGGCCAACAAGAGACCCAGTACTTC; CDR3: CASSPPGRGQQETQYF
D: -; J: TRBJ2-6; size: -; V: TRBV14; DNA: TGTGCCAGCAGCCAAGATGAACTCCCAAGCTCTGGGGCCAACGTCCTGACTTTC; CDR3: CASSQDELPSSGANVLTF
D: -; J: TRBJ1-1; size: -; V: TRBV6-5; DNA: TGTGCCAGCAGTTTATCGGGGGCGGTCCTTTTAGCTTTCTTT; CDR3: CASSLSGAVLLAFF
D: -; J: TRBJ1-5; size: -; V: TRBV7-2; DNA: TGTGCCAGCAGCCAAAGGACAGCCTATCAGCCCCAGCATTTT; CDR3: CASSQRTAYQPQHF
D: TRBD2; J: TRBJ2-2; size: -; V: TRBV10-1; DNA: TGCGCCAGCAGTGAGAATCTAGCGGGGGGTGCCGGGGAGCTGTTTTTT; CDR3: CASSENLAGGAGELFF
D: -; J: TRBJ1-1; size: -; V: TRBV6-1; DNA: TGTGCCAGCAGTGAAAGGCCAGGGGAGCCTGAAGCTTTCTTT; CDR3: CASSERPGEPEAFF
D: -; J: TRBJ1-2; size: few; V: TRBV15; DNA: TGTGCCACCAGCGGAACCGGGACACCGAAGGGCTATGGCTACACCTTC; CDR3: CATSGTGTPKGYGYTF
D: -; J: TRBJ2-5; size: -; V: TRBV27; DNA: TGTGCCAGCAGTTTATGGGCAGGGCAAGAGACCCAGTACTTC; CDR3: CASSLWAGQETQYF
D: TRBD1; J: TRBJ1-2; size: once; V: TRBV7-6; DNA: TGTGCCAGCAGCTCCGAGACAGGGCCTAACTATGGCTACACCTTC; CDR3: CASSSETGPNYGYTF
D: TRBD2; J: TRBJ2-1; size: few; V: TRBV11-2; DNA: TGTGCCAGCAGCAGACAACCGGGACTAGCGGGGGGAACCAAGTTCTTC; CDR3: CASSRQPGLAGGTKFF
D: -; J: TRBJ2-1; size: -; V: TRBV2; DNA: TGTGCCAGCAGGGGTGGCAGTTACAATGAGCAGTTCTTC; CDR3: CASRGGSYNEQFF
D: TRBD1; J: TRBJ1-1; size: -; V: TRBV7-2; DNA: TGTGCCAGCAGCCAGTGGACAGGGGGGCACACTGAAGCTTTCTTT; CDR3: CASSQWTGGHTEAFF
D: TRBD2; J: TRBJ2-7; size: -; V: TRBV7-9; DNA: TGTGCCAGCAGCTTATCGGGGGGGATTGTCTCTCTCGAGCAGTACTTC; CDR3: CASSLSGGIVSLEQYF